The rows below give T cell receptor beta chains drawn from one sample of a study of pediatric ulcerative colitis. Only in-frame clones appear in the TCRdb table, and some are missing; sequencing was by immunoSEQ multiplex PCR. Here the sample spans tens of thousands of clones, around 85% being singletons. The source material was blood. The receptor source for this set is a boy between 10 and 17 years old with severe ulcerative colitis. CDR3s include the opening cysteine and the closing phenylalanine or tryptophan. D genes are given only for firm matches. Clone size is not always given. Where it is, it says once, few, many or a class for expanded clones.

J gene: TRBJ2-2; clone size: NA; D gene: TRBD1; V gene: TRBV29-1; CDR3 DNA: TGCAGCGGAGGGGACAGCATGAACACCGGGGAGCTGTTTTTT; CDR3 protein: CSGGDSMNTGELFF
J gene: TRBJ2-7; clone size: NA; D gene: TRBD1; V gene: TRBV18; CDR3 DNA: TGTGCCAGCTCATCGTTGACAGGGGCCTACGAGCAGTACTTC; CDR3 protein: CASSSLTGAYEQYF
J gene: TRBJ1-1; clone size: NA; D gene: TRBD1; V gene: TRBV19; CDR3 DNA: TGTGCCAGTAGCTTGGGACAGGGGGGGGAGACTGAAGCTTTCTTT; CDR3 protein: CASSLGQGGETEAFF
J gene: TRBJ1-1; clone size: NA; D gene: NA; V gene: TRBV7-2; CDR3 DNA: TGTGCCAGCAGCTTAAGAACTATGAACACTGAAGCTTTCTTT; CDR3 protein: CASSLRTMNTEAFF
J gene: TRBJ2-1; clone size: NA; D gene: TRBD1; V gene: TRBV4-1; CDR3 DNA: TGCGCCAGCAGCCCGGGACAGGGCTTTACCTACAATGAGCAGTTCTTC; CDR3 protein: CASSPGQGFTYNEQFF
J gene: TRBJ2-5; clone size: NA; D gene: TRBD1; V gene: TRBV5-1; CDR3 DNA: TGCGCCAGCGAGGGGACAGGGGGCCGAGAGACCCAGTACTTC; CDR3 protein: CASEGTGGRETQYF
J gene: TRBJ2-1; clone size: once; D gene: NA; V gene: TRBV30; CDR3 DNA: TGTGCCTGGAGTGTAAGTCTTGAGCAGTTCTTC; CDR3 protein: CAWSVSLEQFF
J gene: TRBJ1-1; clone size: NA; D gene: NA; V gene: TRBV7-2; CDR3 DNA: TGTGCCAGCAGCCTGGGGACCCAGTGGGGCACTGAAGCTTTCTTT; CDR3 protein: CASSLGTQWGTEAFF
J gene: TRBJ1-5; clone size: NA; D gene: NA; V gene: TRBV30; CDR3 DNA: TGTGCCTGGAGTGGAGTGGGGCCTAGCAATCAGCCCCAGCATTTT; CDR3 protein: CAWSGVGPSNQPQHF
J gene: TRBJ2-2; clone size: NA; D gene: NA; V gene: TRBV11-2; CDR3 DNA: TGTGCCAGCAGCTTCGTCGACGCGAACACCGGGGAGCTGTTTTTT; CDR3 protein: CASSFVDANTGELFF
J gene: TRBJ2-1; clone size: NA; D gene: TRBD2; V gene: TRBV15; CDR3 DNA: TGTGCCACCAGCAGGGAGACTAGCGAGTTTGGCTCCTACAATGAGCAGTTCTTC; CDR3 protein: CATSRETSEFGSYNEQFF
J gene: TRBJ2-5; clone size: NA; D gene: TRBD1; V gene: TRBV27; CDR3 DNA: TGTGCCAGCAGCTGGACAGGGCAAGAGACCCAGTACTTC; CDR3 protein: CASSWTGQETQYF
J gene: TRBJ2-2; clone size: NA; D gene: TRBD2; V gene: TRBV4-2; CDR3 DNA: TGTGCCAGCAGCCGACGACTAGCGGGAGGGCCAGAAAGCACCGGGGAGCTGTTTTTT; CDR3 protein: CASSRRLAGGPESTGELFF
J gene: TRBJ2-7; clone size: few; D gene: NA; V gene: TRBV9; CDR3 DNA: TGTGCCAGCAGCTTTGGACCGGGACTCAATACCAACGAGCAGTACTTC; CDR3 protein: CASSFGPGLNTNEQYF
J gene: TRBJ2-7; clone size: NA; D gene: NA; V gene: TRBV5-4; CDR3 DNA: TGTGCCAGCAGCTCGCAACCTTCGGGGAAACAGACCTCCTACGAGCAGTACTTC; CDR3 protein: CASSSQPSGKQTSYEQYF
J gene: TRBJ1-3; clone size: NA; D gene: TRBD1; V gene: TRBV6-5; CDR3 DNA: TGTGCCAGCAGTTACTCGACAGGGGAGTCTGGAAACACCATATATTTT; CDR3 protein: CASSYSTGESGNTIYF
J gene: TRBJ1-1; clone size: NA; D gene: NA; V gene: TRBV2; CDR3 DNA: TGTGCCAGCAAACCCCAGGTGAACACTGAAGCTTTCTTT; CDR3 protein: CASKPQVNTEAFF
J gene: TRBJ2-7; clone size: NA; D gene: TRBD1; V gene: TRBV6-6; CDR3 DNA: TGTGCCACTCGGTCGGGACAGGGCTCCTACGAGCAGTACTTC; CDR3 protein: CATRSGQGSYEQYF
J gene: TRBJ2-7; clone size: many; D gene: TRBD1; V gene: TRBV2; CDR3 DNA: TGTGCCAGCGGGGAGACAGGGGGCCCGTCCTACGAGCAGTACTTC; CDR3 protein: CASGETGGPSYEQYF
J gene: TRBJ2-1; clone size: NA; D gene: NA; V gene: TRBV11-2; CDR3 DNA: TGTGCCAGCAGCTTAGGGGGGCGGGCAGGGTTGAATGAGCAGTTCTTC; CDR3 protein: CASSLGGRAGLNEQFF
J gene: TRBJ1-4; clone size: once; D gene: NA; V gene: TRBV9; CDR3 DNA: TGTGCCAGCAGCGGGGGGCCATCTGAAAAACTGTTTTTT; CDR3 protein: CASSGGPSEKLFF
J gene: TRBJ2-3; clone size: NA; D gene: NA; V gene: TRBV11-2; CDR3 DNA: TGTGCCAGCAGCTTTGGGACTAGCACAGATACGCAGTATTTT; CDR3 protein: CASSFGTSTDTQYF
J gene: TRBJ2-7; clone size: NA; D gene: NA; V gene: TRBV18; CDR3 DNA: TGTGCCAGCTCATTAACGGGAGATGGGAGGAACGAGCAGTACTTC; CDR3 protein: CASSLTGDGRNEQYF
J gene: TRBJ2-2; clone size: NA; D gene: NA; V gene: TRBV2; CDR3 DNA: TGTGCCAGCTCGGGGTACACCGGGGAGCTGTTTTTT; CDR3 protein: CASSGYTGELFF
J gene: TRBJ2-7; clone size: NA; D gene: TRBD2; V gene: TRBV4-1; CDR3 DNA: TGCGCCAGCAGCCAAGAGTGGACTAGCGGGAGTCTTTACGAGCAGTACTTC; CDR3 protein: CASSQEWTSGSLYEQYF
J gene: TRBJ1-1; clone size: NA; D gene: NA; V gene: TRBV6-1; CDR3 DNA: TGTGCCAGCAGTGAAACTGACCGGGACACTGAAGCTTTCTTT; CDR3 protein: CASSETDRDTEAFF
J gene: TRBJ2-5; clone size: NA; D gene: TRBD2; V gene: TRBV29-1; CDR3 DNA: TGCAGCGTTGATGCGGGAGAGGAAAGGGAGACCCAGTACTTC; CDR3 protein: CSVDAGEERETQYF
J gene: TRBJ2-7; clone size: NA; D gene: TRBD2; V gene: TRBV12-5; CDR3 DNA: TGTGCTAGTGGTTCGCCGGGACTAGCCACCTACGAGCAGTACTTC; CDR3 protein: CASGSPGLATYEQYF
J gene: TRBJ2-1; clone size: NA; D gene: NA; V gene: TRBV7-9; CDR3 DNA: TGTGCCAGCAGCTTTCCCGTCGCGGGACCCCGGTGGGACAATGAGCAGTTCTTC; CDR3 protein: CASSFPVAGPRWDNEQFF
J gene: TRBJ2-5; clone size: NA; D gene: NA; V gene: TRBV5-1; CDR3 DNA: TGCGCCAGCAGCCCACTCGGGACGTCAGGAGGGGGCCTGTGGGAGACCCAGTACTTC; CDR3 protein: CASSPLGTSGGGLWETQYF
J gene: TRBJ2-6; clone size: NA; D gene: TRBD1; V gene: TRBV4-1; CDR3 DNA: TGCGCCAGCAGCCAAAGGGAAAACAGGGGTTCTGGGGCCAACGTCCTGACTTTC; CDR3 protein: CASSQRENRGSGANVLTF
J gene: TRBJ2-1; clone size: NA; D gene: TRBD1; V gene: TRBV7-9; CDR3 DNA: TGTGCCAGCAGCAAATGGGGGACAGGGGAGAATGAGCAGTTCTTC; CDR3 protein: CASSKWGTGENEQFF
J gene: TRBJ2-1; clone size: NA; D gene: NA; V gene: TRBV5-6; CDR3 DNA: TGTGCCAGCAGCTTGTCTTCCAATGAGCAGTTCTTC; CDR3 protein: CASSLSSNEQFF
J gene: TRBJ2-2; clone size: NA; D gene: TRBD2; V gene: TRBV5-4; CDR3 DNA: TGTGCCAGCAGCTTAAAAGCGGGAGAGACCGGGGAGCTGTTTTTT; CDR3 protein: CASSLKAGETGELFF
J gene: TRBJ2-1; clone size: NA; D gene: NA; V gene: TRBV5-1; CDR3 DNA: TGCGCCAGCAGCTTGGATGGGAGTTCCTACAATGAGCAGTTCTTC; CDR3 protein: CASSLDGSSYNEQFF
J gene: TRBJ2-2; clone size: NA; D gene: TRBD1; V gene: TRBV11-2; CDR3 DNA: TGTGCCAGCAGCGCCAGACAGGGCACCGGGGAGCTGTTTTTT; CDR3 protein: CASSARQGTGELFF
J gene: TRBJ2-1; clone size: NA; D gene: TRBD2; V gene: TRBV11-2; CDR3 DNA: TGTGCCAGCAGCTTTTCTAGCGGGAGCGCCCACAATGAGCAGTTCTTC; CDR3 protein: CASSFSSGSAHNEQFF
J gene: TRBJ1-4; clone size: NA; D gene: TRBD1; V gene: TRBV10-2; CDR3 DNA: TGCGCCAGCAGTGAGTTCGGGGACAGCATTAATGAAAAACTGTTTTTT; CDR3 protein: CASSEFGDSINEKLFF
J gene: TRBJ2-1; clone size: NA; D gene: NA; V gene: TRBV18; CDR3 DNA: TGTGCCAGCTCACCCCTTCCGATGTCATCATCGAGCAGCCATGAGCAGTTCTTC; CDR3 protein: CASSPLPMSSSSSHEQFF
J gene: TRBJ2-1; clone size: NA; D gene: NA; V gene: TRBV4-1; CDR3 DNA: TGCGCCAGCAGCGCCCGCGGTACTCACAACAATGAGCAGTTCTTC; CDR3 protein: CASSARGTHNNEQFF
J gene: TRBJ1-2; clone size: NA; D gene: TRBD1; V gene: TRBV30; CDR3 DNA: TGTGCCTGGAGTGTAGGCAGGGGGCCGTACTATGGCTACACCTTC; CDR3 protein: CAWSVGRGPYYGYTF
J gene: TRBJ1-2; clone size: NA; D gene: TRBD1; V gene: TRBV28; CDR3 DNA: TGTGCCAGCACCGGACAGGGTGGTGGCTACACCTTC; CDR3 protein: CASTGQGGGYTF
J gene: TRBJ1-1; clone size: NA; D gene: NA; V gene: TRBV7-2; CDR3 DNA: TGTGCCAGCAGCCGGGGTGGGACTGAGTTGTCGGCTTTCTTT; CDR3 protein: CASSRGGTELSAFF
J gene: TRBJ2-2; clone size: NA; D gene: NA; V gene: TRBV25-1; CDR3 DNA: TGTGCCAGCAGTGAATATCAGGACACCGGGGAGCTGTTTTTT; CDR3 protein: CASSEYQDTGELFF
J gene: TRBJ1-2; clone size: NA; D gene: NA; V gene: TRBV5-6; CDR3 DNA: TGTGCCAGCAGCTGGTCCGGACTTGATGGCTACACCTTC; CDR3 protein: CASSWSGLDGYTF
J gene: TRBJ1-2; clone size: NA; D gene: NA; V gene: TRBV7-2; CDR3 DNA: TGTGCCAGCAGCTTAGGTCAGCCGTATGGCTACACCTTC; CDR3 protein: CASSLGQPYGYTF
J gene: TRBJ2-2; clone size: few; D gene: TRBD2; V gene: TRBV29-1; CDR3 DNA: TGCAGCGTTGCCCCGACTAGCGCGAACACCGGGGAGCTGTTTTTT; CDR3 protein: CSVAPTSANTGELFF
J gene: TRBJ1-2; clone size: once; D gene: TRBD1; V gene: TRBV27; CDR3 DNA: TGTGCCAGCAGTATTACAGGGGGCGCGGGGCTCAACTATGGCTACACCTTC; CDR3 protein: CASSITGGAGLNYGYTF
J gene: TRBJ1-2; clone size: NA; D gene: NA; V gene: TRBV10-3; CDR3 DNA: TGTGCCATCAGTCCCGACAGCCCCTCCTTCTTCTTCTTC; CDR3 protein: CAISPDSPSFFFF
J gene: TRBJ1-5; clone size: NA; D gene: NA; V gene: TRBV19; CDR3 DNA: TGTGCCAGTAGACCTCTCAATCAGCCCCAGCATTTT; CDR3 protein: CASRPLNQPQHF
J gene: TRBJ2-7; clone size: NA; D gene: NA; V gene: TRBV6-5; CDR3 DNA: TGTGCCAGCAGCCCCCAGGGGAGCCCCTACGAGCAGTACTTC; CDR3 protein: CASSPQGSPYEQYF
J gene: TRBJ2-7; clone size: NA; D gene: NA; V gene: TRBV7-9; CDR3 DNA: TGTGCCAGCAGCTTAACTAGTATGCCCTACGAGCAGTACTTC; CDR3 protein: CASSLTSMPYEQYF
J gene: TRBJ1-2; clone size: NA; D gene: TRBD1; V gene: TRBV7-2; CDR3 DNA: TGTGCCAGCAGCTTAGAAGGAGGGGGCGTCTATGGCTACACCTTC; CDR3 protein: CASSLEGGGVYGYTF